Following are 21 T cell receptor beta chains from one sample sequenced in a study of spatial heterogeneity in lung cancer. As to time point: sample taken at primary tumor resection. Tumor, nontumor lung or frozen PBMC supplied whole RNA, sequenced without sorting. Each CDR3 protein is one row after TCRdb ran MiXCR on the 5' RACE reads. The data hold tens of thousands of distinct CDR3 sequences, with 13% observed a single time. This specimen was PBMCs, taken at surgery. Source of these receptors: a male donor with early-stage non-small cell lung cancer.

The rearrangement joins TRBV21-1 to TRBJ2-1. TRBV21-1 is a pseudogene segment. The CDR3 has 14 amino acids. CDR3 loop: CASSTKGSYNEQFF. CDR3 coding DNA: TGTGCCAGCAGCACTAAGGGATCTTACAATGAGCAGTTCTTC.

The V gene is TRBV5-5, the J gene TRBJ2-7, with D uncertain. Germline lookup yields CDR1 SGHKS and CDR2 YYEKEE (reference sequence). The V end was cut by 1 base, the J end by 3 bases, with 8 bases between. The CDR3 totals 13 residues. CDR3 protein: CASSLSQYYEQYF. The CDR3 DNA reads as TGTGCCAGCAGCTTGAGTCAGTACTACGAGCAGTACTTC. The full variable domain, its missing parts supplied by reference TRBV5-5 and TRBJ2-7, is DAGVTQSPTHLIKTRGQQVTLRCSPISGHKSVSWYQQVLGQGPQFIFQYYEKEERGRGNFPDRFSARQFPNYSSELNVNALLLGDSALYLCASSLSQYYEQYFGPGTRLTVT.

This clonotype was seen many times. The genes are TRBV27 and TRBJ2-2, with D possibly being TRBD1 (5 bases). Germline-derived CDR1 and CDR2 are MNHEY and SMNVEV (reference sequence). Trimming cost V 4 bases and J 6 bases, with 15 bases left between them. The length of the CDR3 is 15 residues. CDR3 DNA sequence: TGTGCCAGCAGTTCCCTGACAGTGGTGGCCGGGGAGCTGTTTTTT. As protein: CASSSLTVVAGELFF.

This clonotype was seen repeatedly, ten times or more. V and J are TRBV5-5 and TRBJ2-1; D is ambiguous. Trimming left V 2 bases short and J 7 bases short, with 7 bases between. The CDR3 spans 12 residues. The V gene's germline CDR1 is SGHKS and CDR2 YYEKEE (reference sequence). The CDR3 nucleotides are TGTGCCAGCAGCTTTATCAGTAATGAGCAGTTCTTC. Its translation: CASSFISNEQFF. Based on the CDR3 plus reference TRBV5-5 and TRBJ2-1, the full variable domain is DAGVTQSPTHLIKTRGQQVTLRCSPISGHKSVSWYQQVLGQGPQFIFQYYEKEERGRGNFPDRFSARQFPNYSSELNVNALLLGDSALYLCASSFISNEQFFGPGTRLTVL.

In its sample, this clonotype is medium-sized. The chain combines TRBV29-1 with TRBJ2-3, with D perhaps matching TRBD2 (5 bases). The length of the CDR3 is 11 residues. Germline V gene sequence: CDR1 SQVTM, CDR2 ANQGSEA. Deletions cut 3 bases from V and 14 bases from J, with 15 bases between. The CDR3 region is CSVEDGGGGYF. The CDR3 nucleotides read TGCAGCGTTGAGGATGGAGGCGGCGGGTATTTT.

The DNA for the CDR3 is TGTGCCAGCAGCCCAGGACAGGGGAACGAGGACACTGAAGCTTTCTTT. Translating it yields CASSPGQGNEDTEAFF. The V call is TRBV7-9, the J call TRBJ1-1; TRBD1 aligns across 9 bases. Trimming took 5 bases from V and 3 from J; bases not matched to a gene: 10. The CDR3 runs 16 residues. Germline loops: CDR1 SEHNR, CDR2 FQNEAQ (reference sequence). Full variable domain (rest looked up from reference TRBV7-9 and TRBJ1-1): DTGVSQNPRHKITKRGQNVTFRCDPISEHNRLYWYRQTLGQGPEFLTYFQNEAQLEKSRLLSDRFSAERPKGSFSTLEIQRTEQGDSAMYLCASSPGQGNEDTEAFFGQGTRLTVV.

This clonotype was detected a few times. The V gene is TRBV24-1, the J gene TRBJ2-3; TRBD2 agrees at 16 bases. CDR1 is KGHDR and CDR2 is SFDVKD in the germline V gene. This CDR3 is 19 amino acids long. The V and J ends lost 4 bases and 2 bases, in that order; junction bases with no gene match: 8. Written as DNA, the CDR3 is TGTGCCACCAGTGACGCTGGGACTAGCGGGAGGGCCCCCACAGATACGCAGTATTTT. Its protein is CATSDAGTSGRAPTDTQYF.

This chain joins TRBV27 and TRBJ2-1, with 9 bases identical to TRBD2. J was trimmed by 3 bases and V by 2 bases; bases with no gene match: 2. The CDR3 is 15 amino acids. Germline V gene data show CDR1 as MNHEY and CDR2 as SMNVEV (reference sequence). The CDR3 loop reads CASSLKAGGYNEQFF. CDR3 coding DNA: TGTGCCAGCAGTTTAAAAGCGGGAGGCTACAATGAGCAGTTCTTC.

This clonotype was seen many times. This chain links TRBV6-6 with TRBJ2-3; TRBD2 agrees at 7 bases. V was pared by 11 bases and J by 6 bases, with 11 bases of the junction left unmatched. CDR1 MNHNY and CDR2 SVGAGI come from the germline V gene (reference sequence). This CDR3 is 13 amino acids long. CDR3 in DNA: TGTGCCCCGAAGGGAGGGAAAGGGGATACGCAGTATTTT. It encodes CAPKGGKGDTQYF.

This clonotype has a handful of counts. The chain carries TRBV5-1 and TRBJ2-3, with 8 nucleotides matching TRBD1. V dropped 4 bases and J dropped 5; count of bases not matched to a gene: 9. The CDR3 contains 15 residues. Germline CDR1 reads SGHRS; CDR2 reads YFSETQ. The CDR3 DNA follows: TGCGCCAGCAGCGTTCAGGCAGGGGGCAGAGATACGCAGTATTTT. Translated, it gives CASSVQAGGRDTQYF.

This clonotype was seen more than once but under ten times. The chain combines TRBV3-1 with TRBJ2-7; 13 bases fit TRBD2. The CDR3 consists of 15 residues. Germline assignment: CDR1 LGHDT and CDR2 YNNKEL (reference sequence). V lost 4 bases and J lost 2; bases outside the gene matches: 2. This chain's CDR3 is CASSRTSGGTYEQYF. For the CDR3, the DNA is TGTGCCAGCAGCCGGACTAGCGGGGGTACCTACGAGCAGTACTTC.

This clonotype was recorded many times. V usage is TRBV19 and J usage is TRBJ2-1; D remains ambiguous. CDR1 is LNHDA, CDR2 SQIVND, per germline (reference sequence). V lost 8 bases and J lost 2, with 10 bases in between. The CDR3 extends over 13 amino acids. This CDR3 is CASRLEPYNEQFF. DNA of the CDR3: TGTGCCAGTCGTCTGGAGCCCTACAATGAGCAGTTCTTC.

This clonotype showed up many times. The chain uses TRBV7-9 and TRBJ2-7; the match to TRBD2 covers 8 bases. The CDR3 contains 13 residues. V trimming: 3 bases; J trimming: 4 bases; junction bases outside the gene matches: 2. The germline CDR1 and CDR2 sequences are SEHNR and FQNEAQ (reference sequence). DNA for the CDR3: TGTGCCAGCAGCTTTAGCGGGGCGTACGAGCAGTACTTC. This translates into CASSFSGAYEQYF.

The sample holds many counts of this clonotype. The V and J genes are TRBV19 and TRBJ2-2; D call uncertain. The CDR3 spans 13 residues. V was shortened by 3 bases and J by 8 bases, with 10 bases between the two germline ends. Germline lookup yields CDR1 LNHDA and CDR2 SQIVND (reference sequence). In DNA form, the CDR3 reads TGTGCCAGTAGTATTATCGGTGCGGGGGAGCTGTTTTTT. This encodes CASSIIGAGELFF.

This clonotype appeared a few times. V and J are TRBV6-6 and TRBJ1-2; no definite D call. Trimming left V 5 bases short and J 4 bases short, with 17 bases between. The CDR3 is made up of 15 amino acids. Germline-derived CDR1 and CDR2 are MNHNY and SVGAGI (reference sequence). The CDR3 region is CASSLQTQRSYGYTF. The CDR3 DNA sequence: TGTGCCAGCAGTCTACAAACGCAAAGAAGCTATGGCTACACCTTC.

Comments on this clonotype: This clone may be a read error of a much larger clone one base away. This chain joins TRBV6-2 or TRBV6-3 and TRBJ2-4; D gene ambiguous. This CDR3 comprises 12 residues. CDR1 is MNHEY, CDR2 SVGEGT, per germline. This CDR3 is CAGSYLGSIQYF. The CDR3 region has the DNA TGTGCCGGCAGTTACCTAGGCAGCATTCAGTACTTC.

Points on this clonotype: This may be a read error: a much more frequent sequence differs by one nucleotide. The conserved closing phenylalanine or tryptophan is absent in this CDR3, likely reflecting a read error. The rearrangement links TRBV13 to TRBJ2-7; perhaps TRBD2 as D (5 bases). The V gene's germline CDR1 is PRHDT and CDR2 FYEKMQ (reference sequence). The CDR3 is made up of 13 amino acids. V dropped 5 bases and J dropped 6 bases, with 14 bases sitting between them. The CDR3 bases are TGTGCCAGCAGCGACTATTCCTCCGGCGAGCAGTACTCC. Amino acid sequence: CASSDYSSGEQYS.

This clonotype was detected a few times. This sequence joins TRBV20-1 and TRBJ2-1; 7 bases are a match to TRBD1. Germline V gene sequence: CDR1 DFQATT, CDR2 SNEGSKA (reference sequence). This CDR3 is built from 14 residues. V lost 4 bases, J lost 3 bases, and 6 bases stayed unmatched. The CDR3 sequence: CSATAWDSYNEQFF. The DNA for the CDR3 is TGCAGTGCTACCGCCTGGGACAGCTACAATGAGCAGTTCTTC.

The CDR3 sequence is CAITGWGEGEQFF. The CDR3 coding sequence is TGTGCCATCACAGGGTGGGGGGAAGGAGAGCAGTTCTTC. The chain links TRBV6-2 or TRBV6-3 to TRBJ2-1; D is perhaps TRBD1 or TRBD2 (6 bases each). Germline CDR1 and CDR2: MNHEY and SVGEGT. The CDR3 is made up of 13 amino acids. V was pared by 10 bases and J by 10 bases, with 20 bases between.

Ten or more counts support this clonotype. The rearrangement joins TRBV30 to TRBJ2-7; TRBD2 matches 7 bases. Trimming cost V 2 bases and J 2 bases; bases outside gene matches: 12. The CDR3 sequence is 16 residues long. The germline CDR1 and CDR2 sequences are GTSNPN and SVGIG (reference sequence). DNA for the CDR3: TGTGCCTGGAGTCCAACCGAACTAGCGACCCCCTACGAGCAGTACTTC. Encoded protein: CAWSPTELATPYEQYF.

The sample holds many counts of this clonotype. The chain links TRBV11-2 to TRBJ2-2; the D is unclear. Germline V gene data show CDR1 as SGHAT and CDR2 as FQNNGV. Between the trimmed V and J ends, which lost 5 bases and 2 bases, there was a span of 6 bases. This CDR3 contains 13 residues. The CDR3 here is CASSHPNTGELFF. The DNA of the CDR3 is TGTGCCAGCAGCCACCCAAACACCGGGGAGCTGTTTTTT.